These T cell receptor beta chains were read from a single sample in a study of patients and donors after allogeneic stem cell transplantation. TCRdb reanalysed the RT-PCR reads using MiXCR and keeps one entry per CDR3 protein. The sample lists about a million distinct CDR3 sequences, about 20% seen once, with around 5.5% in the top ten. Sequenced sample: blood, either unsorted or a sorted T cell fraction (not recorded which). These receptors came from a human donor who was either an allogeneic HSCT recipient or a stem cell or donor lymphocyte infusion donor (not recorded which). It is not recorded whose cells these are; they may come from a transplant donor. Each CDR3 is given with its conserved first and last residue. A D gene is named only where the DNA matches it firmly. The listing skips clone size in some rows; elsewhere it reads once, few, many or a size class.

V gene,D gene,clone size,J gene,CDR3 DNA,CDR3 protein
TRBV20-1,.,few,TRBJ2-3,TGCAGTGCTAGAGATCGGGTTACCTCGGCTAATACGCAGTATTTT,CSARDRVTSANTQYF
TRBV11-2,TRBD1,few,TRBJ1-1,TGTGCCAGCAGCTTACAGGGACAGGCAGACACTGAAGCTTTCTTT,CASSLQGQADTEAFF
TRBV7-2,TRBD1,few,TRBJ1-2,TGTGCCAGCAGCGCGGACAGGGGTGGCTACACCTTC,CASSADRGGYTF
TRBV7-9,TRBD2,few,TRBJ2-3,TGTGCCAGCGAGCGGGGAGGCCTTGATACGCAGTATTTT,CASERGGLDTQYF
TRBV7-3,.,few,TRBJ1-1,TGTGCCAGCAGCTTACAGGCGATGAACACTGAAGCTTTCTTT,CASSLQAMNTEAFF
TRBV4-1,.,.,TRBJ2-2,TGCGCCAGCAGCCAAGAGCCCAGGGGGAACACCGGGGAGCTGTTTTTT,CASSQEPRGNTGELFF
TRBV12-3/TRBV12-4,TRBD1,.,TRBJ1-3,TGTGCCAGCAGTTTAAGGGGGCCAAATACTGGAAACACCATATATTTT,CASSLRGPNTGNTIYF
TRBV11-2,.,few,TRBJ1-2,TGTGCCAGCAGCTTAGGTTTCGCCTATGGCTACACCTTC,CASSLGFAYGYTF
TRBV10-3,.,few,TRBJ2-7,TGTGCCATAAAAGATACGGACTCCTACGAGCAGTACTTC,CAIKDTDSYEQYF
TRBV25-1,.,few,TRBJ1-3,TGTGCCAGCAGTGAAAAAGGAAACACCATATATTTT,CASSEKGNTIYF
TRBV20-1,.,once,TRBJ2-3,TGCAGTGCTGTTAGCCTTTCGCGGGCGGATACGCAGTATTTT,CSAVSLSRADTQYF
TRBV27,TRBD1,many,TRBJ2-7,TGTGCCAGCAGTTTTAGACAGGGCACCTACGAGCAGTACTTC,CASSFRQGTYEQYF
TRBV12-3/TRBV12-4,.,many,TRBJ1-1,TGTGCCAGCAGTTTACGATGGGACACTGAAGCTTTCTTT,CASSLRWDTEAFF
TRBV30,TRBD1,.,TRBJ2-5,TGTGCCTGGAACCCCGGGACAGTAGAGACAGAGACCCAGTACTTC,CAWNPGTVETETQYF
TRBV5-4,TRBD2,.,TRBJ2-3,TGTGCCAGCAGCTCGCCGGGGGGAACCATCACAGATACGCAGTATTTT,CASSSPGGTITDTQYF
TRBV24-1,TRBD2,few,TRBJ2-1,TGTGCCACCAGTGATGTGACTAGCGTCGATGAGCAGTTCTTC,CATSDVTSVDEQFF
TRBV7-2,.,few,TRBJ2-7,TGTGCCAGCAGCCTACTGGGGGCTAGCTACGAGCAGTACTTC,CASSLLGASYEQYF
TRBV30,.,few,TRBJ2-7,TGTGCCTGGATCCCCACAGGTCTCTACGAGCAGTACTTC,CAWIPTGLYEQYF
TRBV19,.,.,TRBJ2-3,TGTGCCAGTAGTCCAACAATCACAGATACGCAGTATTTT,CASSPTITDTQYF
TRBV1,.,few,TRBJ2-5,TGCACCAGCAGCCAAGATTGGCTAGCGGGAGTTGCGGAGACCCAGTACTTC,CTSSQDWLAGVAETQYF
TRBV11-2,.,.,TRBJ1-2,TGTGCCAGCAGCTTAGATCGTCGGGGCACTGGCTACACCTTC,CASSLDRRGTGYTF
TRBV5-1,TRBD2,few,TRBJ2-5,TGCGCCAGCAGCTGGGGGACTAAACAAGAGACCCAGTACTTC,CASSWGTKQETQYF
TRBV7-8,.,.,TRBJ2-4,TGTGCCAGCAGCTTACGGAGGGGGAAAAACATTCAGTACTTC,CASSLRRGKNIQYF
TRBV4-2,TRBD2,.,TRBJ2-3,TGTGCCAGCAGCCAAGATGTAGGGCTAGCGGATTTTCAAGATACGCAGTATTTT,CASSQDVGLADFQDTQYF
TRBV7-2,TRBD2,.,TRBJ2-1,TGTGCCAGCAGCTTCTACGGACTAGCGGGGACAAACAATGAGCAGTTCTTC,CASSFYGLAGTNNEQFF
TRBV12-3/TRBV12-4,.,.,TRBJ2-3,TGTGCCAGCAGTTGGGCGGGTCGAGGGACAGATACGCAGTATTTT,CASSWAGRGTDTQYF
TRBV10-3,.,.,TRBJ1-2,TGTGCCATCAGTATAGAGACAGGATATGGCTACACCTTC,CAISIETGYGYTF
TRBV5-6,.,few,TRBJ1-5,TGTGCCAGCAGCGTCACAGGATTTAATCAGCCCCAGCATTTT,CASSVTGFNQPQHF
TRBV2,.,.,TRBJ1-5,TGTGCCAGCAGTCCCGGGGGGGGATTTAGCAATCAGCCCCAGCATTTT,CASSPGGGFSNQPQHF
TRBV7-2,TRBD2,.,TRBJ2-1,TGTGCCAGCAGCTTAGAAGTCCAGCGGGGAAACAATGAGCAGTTCTTC,CASSLEVQRGNNEQFF
TRBV6-1,TRBD2,.,TRBJ2-3,TGTGCCAGCAGTGCCTCGACTAGCGGGGGCACAGATACGCAGTATTTT,CASSASTSGGTDTQYF
TRBV20-1,.,.,TRBJ1-5,TGCAGTGCTAGGGGTTCAATGGGGCAAAATCAGCCCCAGCATTTT,CSARGSMGQNQPQHF
TRBV27,.,many,TRBJ2-2,TGTGCCAGCAGGGCCGGGGAGCTGTTTTTT,CASRAGELFF
TRBV19,.,few,TRBJ2-3,TGTGCCAGTAGTTACGGGAATCGCGCAGATACGCAGTATTTT,CASSYGNRADTQYF
TRBV20-1,TRBD1,few,TRBJ2-5,TGCAGTGCGGGGGGGGACAGGGTCCGAGAGACCCAGTACTTC,CSAGGDRVRETQYF
TRBV20-1,.,.,TRBJ1-4,TGCAGTGCTCCCTCGCCGGACCGCCCCCTTAATGAAAAACTGTTTTTT,CSAPSPDRPLNEKLFF
TRBV10-3,TRBD1,.,TRBJ1-2,TGTGCCATCAGTGGGGGACAGGACTATGGCTACACCTTC,CAISGGQDYGYTF
TRBV24-1,.,few,TRBJ2-2,TGTGCCACCAGTGATTTTGGGACTCAAAACACCGGGGAGCTGTTTTTT,CATSDFGTQNTGELFF
TRBV12-3/TRBV12-4,TRBD1,many,TRBJ2-1,TGTGCCAGCAGTCACGGGACAGGGGGCAATGAGCAGTTCTTC,CASSHGTGGNEQFF
TRBV28,.,.,TRBJ2-6,TGTGCCAGCAGTTTATTTGCGCTTCCCGGGGCCAACGTCCTGACTTTC,CASSLFALPGANVLTF